These 2 T cell receptor beta chains came from one sample sequenced in a study of T-cell reconstitution after alpha-beta-depleted transplantation in children. Unique molecular identifiers were incorporated during preparation of the TCRbeta library. TCRdb processed the PCR reads anew with MiXCR; each CDR3 protein has one entry. Among 150,000 to 200,000 distinct CDR3 sequences listed, roughly 6% were seen once. The sequences come from PBMCs, collected before TCRalphabeta/CD19-depleted stem cell transplant. The receptor source for this set is a girl in the first two years of life with combined immunodeficiency, due to receive a stem cell transplant.

This clonotype was counted at least ten times. The chain couples TRBV7-8 to TRBJ2-7, with TRBD2 identical over 12 bases. This CDR3 spans 14 amino acids. Germline CDR1 SGHVS, CDR2 FQNEAQ. The V segment lost 5 bases and the J segment 3 bases; nucleotides outside the gene matches: 2. CDR3 in amino acids: CASSTGLAGYEQYF. CDR3 coding DNA: TGTGCCAGCAGCACGGGACTAGCGGGCTACGAGCAGTACTTC.

This clonotype was detected ten times or more. This chain links TRBV7-9 with TRBJ2-3; D gene ambiguous. The length of the CDR3 is 14 residues. Trimming cost V 1 base and J 2 bases, with 7 bases left between them. Germline CDR1 reads SEHNR; CDR2 reads FQNEAQ (reference sequence). The CDR3 spells CASSLGSPTDTQYF. The CDR3 DNA is TGTGCCAGCAGCTTAGGGAGTCCCACAGATACGCAGTATTTT.